This T cell receptor (beta chain) emerged from a study of monozygotic twins with cystic fibrosis. Study findings and constraints: Shared CDR3 numbers were not associated with age, concordance or severity. J usage was most co-twin-similar in 8 of 16 pairs, V in 13.

About this clone itself: Its specificity is unknown.

V gave up 5 bases and J gave up 5 bases; unmatched junction bases: 13. CDR3 length: 16 residues. The V gene's germline CDR1 is MNHEY and CDR2 SMNVEV (reference sequence). Sequencing was performed with immunoSEQ multiplex PCR; in TCRdb, only in-frame clones are kept and a portion is missing. The sample holds 13,000 to 15,000 clones, 85% seen once. The chain is built from TRBV27 and TRBJ1-2; 8 bases align to TRBD1. The sample comprised blood. This clonotype was sampled from a boy aged 5 to 17 with cystic fibrosis. The chain's CDR3 is CASSLTGAPLNYGYTF. The CDR3 DNA is TGTGCCAGCAGTCTGACAGGGGCCCCCCTAAATTATGGCTACACCTTC.